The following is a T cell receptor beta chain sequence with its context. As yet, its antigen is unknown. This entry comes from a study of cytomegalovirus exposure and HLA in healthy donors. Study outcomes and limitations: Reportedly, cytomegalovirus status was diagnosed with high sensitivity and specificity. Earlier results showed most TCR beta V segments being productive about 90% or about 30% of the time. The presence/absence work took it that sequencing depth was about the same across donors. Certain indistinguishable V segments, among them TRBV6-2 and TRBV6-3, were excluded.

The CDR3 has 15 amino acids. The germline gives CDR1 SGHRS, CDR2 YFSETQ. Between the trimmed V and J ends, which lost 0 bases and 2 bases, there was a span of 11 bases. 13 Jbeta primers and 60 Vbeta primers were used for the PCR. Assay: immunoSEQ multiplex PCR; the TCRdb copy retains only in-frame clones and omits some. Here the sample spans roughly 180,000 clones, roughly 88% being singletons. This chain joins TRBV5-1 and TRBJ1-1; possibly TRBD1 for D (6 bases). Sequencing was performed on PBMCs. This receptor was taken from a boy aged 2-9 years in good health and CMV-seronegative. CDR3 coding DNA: TGCGCCAGCAGCTTGGTTGTAGGGGGAAACACTGAAGCTTTCTTT. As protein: CASSLVVGGNTEAFF.